These 3 T cell receptor beta chains were all obtained from the same sample, sequenced in a study of vaccination effects on CD4 cells after COVID-19. Profiled with immunoSEQ multiplex PCR; TCRdb holds only in-frame clones, not every one. The sample holds tens of thousands of clones, under 75% seen once. Antigen-specific CD4+ T cell clonotypes were called by their expansion after viral peptide-pool culture in ViraFEST. Isolating CD4+ T cells followed less than 11 days of culture. According to the study, vaccine recipients showed no prior SARS-CoV-2 infection and negative nucleocapsid antibodies. Antigen specificity for these receptors is unknown. Sequenced material: CD4+ T cells from PBMCs cultured with SARS-CoV-2 spike peptides, taken before COVID-19 vaccination. These receptors were collected from a human donor who received a COVID-19 vaccine.

In its sample, this clone was seen a few times. The chain couples TRBV19 to TRBJ2-5, with a tentative D call TRBD1 (5 bases). V was cut by 3 bases and J by 5 bases, with 13 bases left in between. Looked up from germline, CDR1 is LNHDA and CDR2 is SQIVND (reference sequence). The CDR3 length is 14 residues. CDR3 residues: CASSMGQALETQYF. CDR3 nucleotide sequence: TGTGCCAGTAGTATGGGGCAGGCCCTGGAGACCCAGTACTTC.

V gene TRBV27 combines with J gene TRBJ2-7; 9 bases align to TRBD1. Germline CDR1 and CDR2: MNHEY and SMNVEV (reference sequence). The CDR3 contains 13 residues. Trimming removed 4 bases from V and 6 bases from J; junction bases left unmatched: 4. CDR3 amino acids: CASSWDREGEQYF. The CDR3 DNA sequence: TGTGCCAGCAGTTGGGACAGGGAAGGCGAGCAGTACTTC.

The V and J genes are TRBV18 and TRBJ2-2, with D possibly matching TRBD1 (6 bases). Looked up from germline, CDR1 is KGHSH and CDR2 is LQKENI. V lost 3 bases and J 2 bases, leaving 10 bases between the germline ends. The CDR3 covers 15 residues. The DNA of the CDR3 is TGTGCCAGCTCACCCCGGGACATTAACACCGGGGAGCTGTTTTTT. It yields the protein CASSPRDINTGELFF.